One T cell receptor beta chain is described in this entry. Its antigen target is currently unknown. These data are taken from a study of T cells expressing NK-cell markers (dated by TCRdb to the early 2020s). Background on the whole study: Three sorted T-cell subsets (CD3+CD56+NKG2C+, CD3+CD56+NKG2C- and CD3+CD56-NKG2C+) from several donors had their TCR beta-chain repertoires profiled. Randomly selected healthy volunteers, three men and five women, were used as the eight sequenced donors. The libraries were sequenced on Illumina HiSeq 2000/2500, MiSeq or NextSeq, producing 2 x 150 bp reads. Seven of the eight sequenced donors were HCMV-seropositive and one was HCMV-seronegative.

What the authors observed across the whole study: Whether the expanded NKG2C-expressing T cell clones were specific for HCMV antigens remained unclear. Those dominant clonotypes were again the most abundant among CD3+CD56-NKG2C+ cells in a few donors, at about 25-60.1%. For roughly six donors, the dominant CD3+CD56+NKG2C+ clonotypes were among the top 10 CD8+ clonotypes and accounted for about 1.0-8% of CD8+ T cells.

HCMV serostatus was determined by detecting HCMV-specific IgG in serum with a commercial ELISA kit. Ficoll density gradient centrifugation was used to isolate peripheral blood mononuclear cells from blood. The listed sequencing device is Illumina HiSeq 2000. 5'RACE template switching, by which a universal primer site and unique molecular identifiers were added, was used to make TCR beta cDNA libraries. cDNA synthesis was primed from the TCR beta constant segment and was followed by two successive PCR amplification steps. In the original analysis: Reads were demultiplexed and grouped by UMI with MIGEC, and clonotypes were assembled and quantified with MiTCR. To exclude erroneous sequences, any TCR cDNA sequence not supported by at least two reads was discarded. The tcR package was used for downstream repertoire analysis, and clonotypes were matched between fractions using CDR3 nucleotide sequence together with V segment. VDJmatch was used to annotate antigen specificity against VDJdb, with one amino acid substitution in CDR3 allowed. Through TCRdb reprocessing, the reads give one entry per CDR3 protein sequence; DNA is omitted. For this entry, the V and J calls and clone size follow TCRdb and not the study's own pipeline. For this sample, the table gives 160,000 or so distinct CDR3 sequences. The ten largest clonotypes hold 18% of the sample.

Sequenced sample: blood T cells: a sorted CD56 or NKG2C T cell subset, CD4+ or CD8+ T cells, or bulk PBMC T cells (not recorded which). This clonotype was obtained from a woman aged 18-69 years in good health.

The CDR3 amino acid sequence is: CASSSPGGSGSGELFF. This sequence uses TRBV28 and TRBJ2-2; the D call from TCRdb, TRBD2, cannot be confirmed without DNA. The CDR3 has 16 amino acids, counting the end cysteine and phenylalanine. The entry carries no DNA sequence. The germline V gene supplies CDR1 MDHEN and CDR2 SYDVKM.